The rows below give T cell receptor beta chains drawn from one sample of a study of cytomegalovirus exposure and HLA in healthy donors. Repertoires were generated with immunoSEQ multiplex PCR, while TCRdb's copy carries only in-frame clones and drops some. The repertoire holds a few hundred thousand clones, with 65% to 90% as singletons. The specimen was PBMCs. The origin of the receptors is a woman under 30 in good health and CMV-seronegative. The CDR3 runs from the conserved cysteine through the conserved F or W. D genes are given only for firm matches. The size entry is marked missing in some rows and otherwise reads once, few, many or a size class.

CDR3 protein | CDR3 DNA | J gene | V gene | clone size | D gene
CASSPLNREIYGYTF | TGTGCCAGCTCACCCTTAAACAGGGAGATCTATGGCTACACCTTC | TRBJ1-2 | TRBV18 | - | -
CASSLARVSGRGTDTQYF | TGTGCCAGCAGCTTGGCCCGGGTTAGCGGGAGGGGCACAGATACGCAGTATTTT | TRBJ2-3 | TRBV5-6 | few | TRBD2
CASSLGTTRGGYTF | TGCGCCAGCAGCTTGGGTACAACCCGAGGTGGCTACACCTTC | TRBJ1-2 | TRBV5-1 | - | -
CASSVEEGSYNSPLHF | TGTGCCAGCAGCGTAGAAGAGGGATCCTATAATTCACCCCTCCACTTT | TRBJ1-6 | TRBV9 | - | -
CASSESVTDEQYF | TGCGCCAGCAGTGAGTCAGTAACAGACGAGCAGTACTTC | TRBJ2-7 | TRBV10-1 | - | -
CASSYGLGRNEQFF | TGTGCCAGCAGTTACGGACTAGGAAGAAATGAGCAGTTCTTC | TRBJ2-1 | TRBV6-5 | - | TRBD2
CASSQDSGEAFEQYF | TGCGCCAGCAGCCAAGATTCGGGGGAGGCATTCGAGCAGTACTTC | TRBJ2-7 | TRBV4-3 | - | -
CASRERDRAVPETQYF | TGTGCCAGCAGGGAAAGGGACAGGGCGGTTCCAGAGACCCAGTACTTC | TRBJ2-5 | TRBV2 | - | TRBD1
CASSLSFSGGYGYTF | TGTGCCAGCAGTTTATCGTTTTCAGGGGGCTATGGCTACACCTTC | TRBJ1-2 | TRBV27 | - | TRBD1
CASSSLREGASGYTF | TGTGCCAGCAGCTCCCTCCGGGAGGGGGCTTCCGGCTACACCTTC | TRBJ1-2 | TRBV5-4 | - | TRBD1
CASSLGVSNSPLHF | TGTGCCAGCAGCTTAGGGGTTAGTAATTCACCCCTCCACTTT | TRBJ1-6 | TRBV13 | - | -
CASSNSGTGRIYSGNTIYF | TGCGCCAGCAGCAACTCCGGGACAGGGCGCATCTACTCTGGAAACACCATATATTTT | TRBJ1-3 | TRBV5-1 | once | TRBD1
CSVEKGLAGDEQYF | TGCAGCGTGGAGAAGGGACTAGCGGGGGACGAGCAGTACTTC | TRBJ2-7 | TRBV29-1 | - | TRBD2
CAWSRGGGGYTF | TGTGCCTGGAGTAGAGGGGGCGGAGGCTACACCTTC | TRBJ1-2 | TRBV30 | - | TRBD1
CAWSYPGTDSDTQYF | TGTGCCTGGAGTTACCCCGGGACAGATTCAGATACGCAGTATTTT | TRBJ2-3 | TRBV30 | - | TRBD1
CAWTRGLTGNTEAFF | TGTGCCTGGACAAGGGGCCTAACGGGGAACACTGAAGCTTTCTTT | TRBJ1-1 | TRBV30 | - | -
CASSYSPGLGFDEQFF | TGTGCCAGCAGTTACTCTCCGGGACTAGGCTTTGATGAGCAGTTCTTC | TRBJ2-1 | TRBV6-5 | - | TRBD2
CAWSVRGQGMEKLFF | TGTGCCTGGAGTGTACGCGGGCAGGGGATGGAAAAACTGTTTTTT | TRBJ1-4 | TRBV30 | - | -
CASSLTPGTGNSPLHF | TGTGCCAGCAGCCTTACGCCCGGGACAGGGAATTCACCCCTCCACTTT | TRBJ1-6 | TRBV7-6 | - | TRBD1
CASSPWRRGGSGNTIYF | TGTGCCAGCAGCCCCTGGAGGAGAGGAGGCTCTGGAAACACCATATATTTT | TRBJ1-3 | TRBV16 | - | -
CASSVEEGQTYEQYF | TGTGCCAGCAGCGTAGAGGAGGGACAGACCTACGAGCAGTACTTC | TRBJ2-7 | TRBV9 | - | -
CASSYNGRGPNGYTF | TGCGCCAGCAGCTATAACGGCAGGGGGCCAAATGGCTACACCTTC | TRBJ1-2 | TRBV5-1 | - | TRBD1
CASSFRQGELFF | TGTGCCAGTAGTTTTCGACAGGGAGAACTGTTTTTT | TRBJ1-4 | TRBV19 | few | TRBD1
CASRMGQYSNQPQHF | TGTGCCAGCAGGATGGGACAATATAGCAATCAGCCCCAGCATTTT | TRBJ1-5 | TRBV27 | - | -
CASSLTGQGQETQYF | TGTGCCAGCAGCTTAACGGGACAGGGGCAAGAGACCCAGTACTTC | TRBJ2-5 | TRBV13 | - | TRBD1
CASSASTGDDDEQYF | TGTGCCAGCAGTGCCTCGACAGGGGACGACGACGAGCAGTACTTC | TRBJ2-7 | TRBV27 | - | TRBD1